This TCR beta chain was identified during a study of cytomegalovirus exposure and HLA in healthy donors. Whole-study findings and limits: The authors excluded some V segments, including TRBV6-2 and TRBV6-3, as indistinguishable. Later, an analysis showed that TCR beta chains associated with HLA were more clonally expanded than others that were equally common.

The study ran its PCR with 60 Vbeta and 13 Jbeta primers. Using immunoSEQ multiplex PCR, the repertoire was profiled, and TCRdb retains in-frame clones only, with some absent. The sample has more than 95,000 clones, 78% seen once. Comments on this clone: Its antigen remains unidentified.

CDR1 is SGHTA and CDR2 is FQGNSA in the germline V gene. V lost 5 bases to trimming and J lost 0 bases, with 16 bases between them. The CDR3 is 16 amino acids. The sequence was obtained from a man younger than 40 in good health and CMV-seronegative. The specimen sequenced was PBMCs. The rearrangement joins TRBV7-2 to TRBJ2-5; TRBD1 is a possible D gene (5 bases). CDR3 coding DNA: TGTGCCAGCAGCAGAACTCCCTGGGGCTACCAAGAGACCCAGTACTTC. Translating it yields CASSRTPWGYQETQYF.